This T cell receptor beta chain was observed in a study of blood T cell repertoires in COVID-19. The overall study: T cells, B-cell-depleted T cells, or PBMCs supplied cDNA or gDNA.

Assay used: immunoSEQ multiplex PCR; TCRdb lists only in-frame clones, some missing. The data show about 150,000 clones, just under 85% seen once. The table lists this clone with a count of one. Individuals aged roughly 18 to 90 years were recruited from roughly 22 US areas. Clinical history reported by participants formed the basis on which cohorts were assigned. The study counted Cohort 3 donors as recovered given two negative PCRs, clearance, or symptom resolution. In germline, CDR1 is SGHRS, CDR2 YFSETQ. CDR3 length: 13 residues. Deletions cut 7 bases from V and 3 bases from J, with 13 bases between.

The sequence was obtained from a middle-aged woman who had recovered from COVID-19. Sequences were obtained from PBMCs or T cells enriched from blood (not recorded which). This chain uses TRBV5-1 with TRBJ1-1; tentative D call: TRBD1 (5 bases). In DNA form, the CDR3 reads TGCGCCAGCTTCGCGGGGGAGGACACTGAAGCTTTCTTT. Residues: CASFAGEDTEAFF.